This T cell receptor (beta chain) was captured in a study of T cell responses to AZD1222 COVID-19 vaccine. The germline V and J ends were trimmed by 1 base and 3 bases, with 9 bases remaining between them. The CDR3 is made up of 13 amino acids. Germline V gives CDR1 GTSNPN, CDR2 SVGIG (reference sequence). Here immunoSEQ multiplex PCR was the method, and the copy in TCRdb shows in-frame clones only, minus some. The data show about 92,000 clones, around 90% seen once. This TCR came from an adult in good health. This specimen was peripheral blood, taken on day 0 of MenACWY control vaccination. V usage is TRBV30 and J usage is TRBJ1-2, with D uncertain. Written as DNA, the CDR3 is TGTGCCTGGAGTGCCCAACCCTACTATGGCTACACCTTC. Translation: CAWSAQPYYGYTF.